The 32 T cell receptor beta chains listed next were all sequenced from one sample in a study of T cell responses to AZD1222 COVID-19 vaccine. Profiling relied on immunoSEQ multiplex PCR, and the TCRdb table lists in-frame clones only, not all of them. The sample holds some 120,000 clones; 88% are singletons and the top ten take around a sixth. The sample here was peripheral blood, taken on day 0 of MenACWY control vaccination. These receptors came from an adult in good health.

The J gene is TRBJ1-5, the V gene TRBV6-6, with 7 bases lining up with TRBD1. Germline lookup yields CDR1 MNHNY and CDR2 SVGAGI (reference sequence). This CDR3 spans 17 amino acids. V lost 5 bases and J lost 1; bases outside the gene matches: 11. The CDR3 spells CASSPRDRGVSNQPQHF. The CDR3 region has the DNA TGTGCCAGCAGTCCCAGGGACAGAGGGGTAAGCAATCAGCCCCAGCATTTT.

V gene TRBV5-1 combines with J gene TRBJ1-2; tentative D call: TRBD1 (6 bases). Germline V gene sequence: CDR1 SGHRS, CDR2 YFSETQ. The CDR3 has 13 amino acids. Trimming took 2 bases from V and 6 from J, leaving 11 bases between them. In DNA, the CDR3 is TGCGCCAGCAGCTTCGGGGGGCGGGATGGCTACACCTTC. The encoded protein is CASSFGGRDGYTF.

The V and J genes are TRBV5-1 and TRBJ2-7; D not certain. This CDR3 has 14 amino acids. Germline CDR1 SGHRS, CDR2 YFSETQ. The V and J ends lost 0 bases and 2 bases respectively, with 9 bases between them. CDR3: CASSLEPDPYEQYF. CDR3 bases: TGCGCCAGCAGCTTGGAACCAGACCCCTACGAGCAGTACTTC.

The chain combines TRBV7-7 with TRBJ2-2, with TRBD1 matching 7 bases. This CDR3 has 14 amino acids. Germline V lookup: CDR1 SSHAT, CDR2 FNYEAQ (reference sequence). V shed 6 bases and J 5 bases; nucleotides not matched to a gene: 6. The CDR3 DNA is TGTGCCAGCAGACCGAGACAGGGAACCGGGGAGCTGTTTTTT. Amino acid sequence: CASRPRQGTGELFF.

This sequence joins TRBV6-5 and TRBJ1-1; D is perhaps TRBD1 (6 bases). This CDR3 comprises 12 residues. V lost 6 bases to trimming and J lost 5 bases, with 10 bases between them. CDR1 MNHEY and CDR2 SVGAGI come from the germline V gene. The CDR3 here is CASSQGGTEAFF. CDR3 DNA: TGTGCCAGCAGCCAAGGGGGAACTGAAGCTTTCTTT.

The rearrangement uses TRBV29-1 and TRBJ2-7; D uncertain. V gave up 6 bases and J gave up 4 bases, with 19 bases separating them. The CDR3 is made up of 14 amino acids. The germline V gene has CDR1 SQVTM and CDR2 ANQGSEA. The CDR3 region is CSVLDRSTKYEQYF. The CDR3 nucleotides read TGCAGCGTATTAGACCGCTCAACCAAATACGAGCAGTACTTC.

The J gene is TRBJ2-1, the V gene TRBV6-5, with 7 positions matching TRBD2. With V trimmed by 6 bases and J by 10 bases, 6 bases remained unmatched. This CDR3 contains 12 residues. The germline V gene has CDR1 MNHEY and CDR2 SVGAGI. The CDR3 DNA follows: TGTGCCAGCAGGAATTCACTAGCGGAGCAGTTCTTC. Translation gives CASRNSLAEQFF.

The V call is TRBV19, the J call TRBJ2-1; TRBD2 matches at 10 bases. Looked up from germline, CDR1 is LNHDA and CDR2 is SQIVND (reference sequence). The V gene end was trimmed by 8 bases and the J gene end by 5 bases; junction bases not matched to a gene: 3. The CDR3 covers 13 residues. CDR3 nucleotides: TGTGCCAGTGCTAGCGGGAGAGACAATGAGCAGTTCTTC. Protein: CASASGRDNEQFF.

The CDR3 protein is CASRETEANYGYTF. The CDR3 DNA follows: TGTGCCAGCAGGGAGACAGAAGCTAACTATGGCTACACCTTC. This sequence joins TRBV6-5 and TRBJ1-2; D perhaps matches TRBD1 (5 bases). CDR1 and CDR2 (germline): MNHEY, SVGAGI. The CDR3 covers 14 residues. The V and J ends lost 6 bases and 0 bases respectively, with 11 bases between them.

In its sample, this clone was seen once. The CDR3 is CASSVDGRGSGYTF. The CDR3 region has the DNA TGTGCCAGCAGCGTAGACGGTAGGGGAAGCGGCTACACCTTC. This chain joins TRBV9 and TRBJ1-2; D might be TRBD1 (5 bases). Germline CDR1 reads SGDLS; CDR2 reads YYNGEE. This CDR3 has 14 amino acids. The V gene lost 0 bases and the J gene lost 8 bases, with 14 bases spanning the gap.

V and J are TRBV19 and TRBJ1-2; no clear D gene. This CDR3 has 14 residues. V was cut by 7 bases and J by 0 bases, with 12 bases left in between. The germline CDR1 and CDR2 sequences are LNHDA and SQIVND (reference sequence). The CDR3 sequence: CASIRRSANYGYTF. The CDR3 region has the DNA TGTGCCAGTATTAGGCGGTCGGCTAACTATGGCTACACCTTC.

V usage is TRBV19 and J usage is TRBJ2-5, with unresolved D. This CDR3 comprises 13 residues. In germline, CDR1 is LNHDA, CDR2 SQIVND (reference sequence). Trimming left V 4 bases short and J 2 bases short, with 8 bases between. CDR3 protein: CASSTDGQETQYF. The CDR3 coding sequence is TGTGCCAGTAGTACGGACGGACAAGAGACCCAGTACTTC.

The chain employs TRBV5-4 and TRBJ2-7; 10 bases are shared with TRBD2. The CDR3 has 16 residues. The J segment lost 2 bases and the V segment lost 0 bases, leaving 5 bases of the junction unmatched. CDR1 is SGHNT and CDR2 is YYREEE in the germline V gene (reference sequence). The CDR3 sequence: CASSLAGLAGAYEQYF. DNA for the CDR3: TGTGCCAGCAGCTTGGCCGGCCTAGCGGGAGCCTACGAGCAGTACTTC.

This chain joins TRBV19 and TRBJ2-7; D may match TRBD1 or TRBD2 (6 bases each). Germline V gives CDR1 LNHDA, CDR2 SQIVND (reference sequence). The CDR3 contains 17 residues. Between the trimmed V and J ends, which lost 6 bases and 5 bases, there was a span of 26 bases. CDR3 bases: TGTGCCAGTAGACCCCCTGTGGGCAGGGGACTTCCTAACGAGCAGTACTTC. Its translation: CASRPPVGRGLPNEQYF.

The chain combines TRBV24-1 with TRBJ2-3; a possible D gene is TRBD1 (5 bases). The length of the CDR3 is 12 residues. The germline V gene has CDR1 KGHDR and CDR2 SFDVKD. V dropped 6 bases and J dropped 6 bases, with 9 bases sitting between them. The CDR3 region is CATSSRVDTQYF. The CDR3 nucleotides are TGTGCCACCAGTTCCAGGGTCGATACGCAGTATTTT.

The V and J genes are TRBV30 and TRBJ1-2; D is ambiguous. Deletions cut 0 bases from V and 3 bases from J, with 8 bases between. CDR3 length: 13 residues. Germline V gene lookup returns CDR1 GTSNPN and CDR2 SVGIG (reference sequence). The DNA for the CDR3 is TGTGCCTGGAGTGTCCGGCTGTACTATGGCTACACCTTC. Residues: CAWSVRLYYGYTF.

This chain connects TRBV5-1 to TRBJ1-1; possible D gene TRBD1, 5 bases. Deletions cut 0 bases from V and 3 bases from J, with 9 bases between. The CDR3 totals 14 residues. The germline V gene has CDR1 SGHRS and CDR2 YFSETQ. Written as DNA, the CDR3 is TGCGCCAGCAGCTTGGGCACAGGCTACACTGAAGCTTTCTTT. Protein product: CASSLGTGYTEAFF. Combining the CDR3 with reference TRBV5-1 and TRBJ1-1 gives the whole variable domain KAGVTQTPRYLIKTRGQQVTLSCSPISGHRSVSWYQQTPGQGLQFLFEYFSETQRNKGNFPGRFSGRQFSNSRSEMNVSTLELGDSALYLCASSLGTGYTEAFFGQGTRLTVV.

This clone was observed a single time. V gene TRBV19 combines with J gene TRBJ1-2, with 7 bases matching TRBD1. CDR1 is LNHDA, CDR2 SQIVND, per germline (reference sequence). The junction had 7 bases not matched to a gene; V was cut back by 4 bases and J by 2 bases. The CDR3 runs to 15 residues. The CDR3 nucleotides are TGTGCCAGTAGTACACCGAGGGACAGAAACTATGGCTACACCTTC. The encoded protein is CASSTPRDRNYGYTF.

The chain is built from TRBV10-3 and TRBJ2-1, with a possible D match to TRBD2 (5 bases). V was cut by 10 bases and J by 3 bases, with 16 bases left in between. Per germline, CDR1 ENHRY and CDR2 SYGVKD. The CDR3 loop spans 14 amino acids. The CDR3 loop is CATIFSAIYNEQFF. The CDR3 nucleotides read TGTGCCACGATATTTAGCGCCATCTACAATGAGCAGTTCTTC.

The gene calls are TRBV12-5 and TRBJ2-3; TRBD2 aligns across 13 bases. V gave up 5 bases and J gave up 2 bases; unmatched junction bases: 4. Germline lookup yields CDR1 LGHNT and CDR2 FRNRAP. The CDR3 is made up of 16 amino acids. CDR3 nucleotide sequence: TGTGCTAGTGGTAAACTAGCGGGGGGGTTCACAGATACGCAGTATTTT. Residues: CASGKLAGGFTDTQYF.

The chain uses TRBV11-2 and TRBJ2-1, with D possibly being TRBD2 (6 bases). Germline CDR1 SGHAT, CDR2 FQNNGV. Trimming took off 5 bases at V and 0 bases at J, with 14 bases between the two ends. The CDR3 extends over 16 amino acids. The CDR3 DNA is TGTGCCAGCAGCGGGCTGGCGGGGCTCTCCTACAATGAGCAGTTCTTC. This gives the protein CASSGLAGLSYNEQFF.

The rearrangement joins TRBV7-9 to TRBJ2-1; tentatively, D is TRBD1 (6 bases). Germline CDR1 reads SEHNR; CDR2 reads FQNEAQ (reference sequence). The CDR3 sequence is 14 residues long. V gave up 2 bases and J gave up 7 bases, with 12 bases separating them. The CDR3 region has the DNA TGTGCCAGCAGCTTACTGGGGGCAGGGAATGAGCAGTTCTTC. It specifies CASSLLGAGNEQFF.

V usage is TRBV7-3 and J usage is TRBJ2-3; D may be TRBD1 (5 bases). Trimming removed 3 bases at V and 6 bases at J, with 16 bases between. The germline gives CDR1 SGHTA, CDR2 FQGTGA. The CDR3 covers 15 residues. The CDR3 region has the DNA TGTGCCAGCAGCTTCCAGGGTCGAGTTTCGGATACGCAGTATTTT. Its protein is CASSFQGRVSDTQYF.

The rearrangement links TRBV5-4 to TRBJ2-7; TRBD1 agrees at 9 bases. The CDR3 sequence is 15 residues long. Germline-derived CDR1 and CDR2 are SGHNT and YYREEE (reference sequence). The V and J ends lost 0 bases and 5 bases, in that order; junction bases with no gene match: 6. The CDR3 region is CASSLGQGDFHEQYF. The CDR3 DNA reads as TGTGCCAGCAGCTTGGGACAGGGGGATTTCCACGAGCAGTACTTC.

The chain has TRBV19 and TRBJ2-7, with 7 bases that match TRBD2. Unmatched junction bases numbered 11, after V lost 7 bases and J lost 5 bases. The CDR3 runs to 14 residues. Germline-derived CDR1 and CDR2 are LNHDA and SQIVND (reference sequence). In nucleotides, the CDR3 is TGTGCCAGTAATGGGCCGGGAGGTGCCGACGAGCAGTACTTC. Protein sequence: CASNGPGGADEQYF. The full variable domain, in which reference TRBV19 and TRBJ2-7 provide the parts outside the CDR3, is DGGITQSPKYLFRKEGQNVTLSCEQNLNHDAMYWYRQDPGQGLRLIYYSQIVNDFQKGDIAEGYSVSREKKESFPLTVTSAQKNPTAFYLCASNGPGGADEQYFGPGTRLTVT.

The V gene is TRBV5-1, the J gene TRBJ2-3; D is undetermined. The CDR3 totals 13 residues. Germline V lookup: CDR1 SGHRS, CDR2 YFSETQ. Between the trimmed V and J ends, which lost 4 bases and 3 bases, there was a span of 9 bases. CDR3 amino acids: CASSELFTDTQYF. In nucleotides, the CDR3 is TGCGCCAGCAGCGAGTTATTTACAGATACGCAGTATTTT.

The V and J genes are TRBV5-1 and TRBJ2-7; the D is unclear. The CDR3 is 11 residues long. Germline V gene sequence: CDR1 SGHRS, CDR2 YFSETQ. Trimming removed 4 bases from V and 3 bases from J, with 5 bases in between. The CDR3 sequence is CASSGYYEQYF. The CDR3 DNA is TGCGCCAGCAGCGGATACTACGAGCAGTACTTC.

This rearrangement joins TRBV2 to TRBJ1-6; D not certain. The CDR3 is made up of 13 amino acids. The ends were cut back, 8 bases at V and 3 bases at J, with 8 bases in the middle. The germline V gene has CDR1 SNHLY and CDR2 FYNNEI. This CDR3 is CASGRDYNSPLHF. CDR3 nucleotides: TGTGCCAGCGGCCGGGACTATAATTCACCCCTCCACTTT.

This clone was detected a few times. This chain links TRBV4-1 with TRBJ2-7, with D possibly being TRBD1 or TRBD2 (5 bases each). This CDR3 has 15 residues. Germline V lookup: CDR1 MGHRA, CDR2 YSYEKL. V lost 1 base and J lost 0, with 10 bases in between. As DNA, the CDR3 is TGCGCCAGCAGCCAAGGTCCAGGGAGCTCCTACGAGCAGTACTTC. Its protein is CASSQGPGSSYEQYF.

V and J are TRBV29-1 and TRBJ1-3; TRBD1 agrees at 7 bases. The V segment lost 7 bases and the J segment 6 bases; nucleotides outside the gene matches: 6. This CDR3 has 12 amino acids. Per germline, CDR1 SQVTM and CDR2 ANQGSEA. CDR3 residues: CSARDSKNTIYF. The DNA for the CDR3 is TGCAGCGCCAGGGACAGCAAAAACACCATATATTTT.

Here the CDR3 DNA reads TGTGCCAGCAGCGTATTCCCAGATAGCAATCAGCCCCAGCATTTT. Amino acids: CASSVFPDSNQPQHF. The chain carries TRBV9 and TRBJ1-5; D unclear. V gave up 1 base and J gave up 0 bases, with 8 bases separating them. The germline gives CDR1 SGDLS, CDR2 YYNGEE. This CDR3 comprises 15 residues.

V gene TRBV30 combines with J gene TRBJ2-4, with TRBD1 as a possible D gene (6 bases). The V gene's germline CDR1 is GTSNPN and CDR2 SVGIG (reference sequence). V was trimmed by 4 bases and J by 0 bases, leaving 13 bases between them. The CDR3 consists of 15 residues. CDR3 nucleotide sequence: TGTGCCTGGACCTACAGGGCCACAGCCAAAAACATTCAGTACTTC. Protein: CAWTYRATAKNIQYF.